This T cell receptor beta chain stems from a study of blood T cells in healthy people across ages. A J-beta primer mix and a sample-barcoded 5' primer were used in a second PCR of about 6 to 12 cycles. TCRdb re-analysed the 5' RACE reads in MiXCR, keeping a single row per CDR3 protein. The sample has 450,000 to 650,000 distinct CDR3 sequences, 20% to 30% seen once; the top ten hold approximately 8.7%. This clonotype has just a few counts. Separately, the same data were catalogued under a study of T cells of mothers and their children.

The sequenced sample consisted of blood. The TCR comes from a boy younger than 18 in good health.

The CDR3 nucleotides read TGCAGTGCGATGACTAGCGGGGGATTCGGTACGCAGTATTTT. Its protein is CSAMTSGGFGTQYF. The rearrangement joins TRBV20-1 to TRBJ2-3; 12 bases align to TRBD2. CDR1 is DFQATT, CDR2 SNEGSKA, per germline (reference sequence). The junction had 9 bases not matched to a gene; V was cut back by 6 bases and J by 8 bases. The CDR3 extends over 14 amino acids.